This passage covers 13 T cell receptor beta chains from one sample sequenced in a study of blood T cell repertoires in COVID-19. Sequencing was performed with immunoSEQ multiplex PCR; in TCRdb, only in-frame clones are kept and a portion is missing. The sample lists around 330,000 clones; approximately 81% were seen once. The source material was PBMCs or T cells enriched from blood (not recorded which). These TCRs come from a woman younger than 45 who had been exposed to COVID-19.

This chain links TRBV9 with TRBJ2-7, with TRBD1 matching over 9 bases. CDR1 is SGDLS and CDR2 is YYNGEE in the germline V gene. V shed 4 bases, J shed 3 bases, and the junction held 8 bases outside the gene matches. The CDR3 runs to 15 residues. The CDR3 DNA follows: TGTGCCAGCAGCTTTAGAGGGACAGGGAGCTACGAGCAGTACTTC. As protein: CASSFRGTGSYEQYF.

This chain links TRBV3-1 (or the pseudogene TRBV3-2) with TRBJ1-1; D possibly corresponds to TRBD1 (5 bases). V lost 1 base, J lost 5 bases, and 8 bases lay in between. The CDR3 totals 13 residues. CDR1 LGHDT and CDR2 YNNKEL come from the germline V gene (reference sequence). The CDR3 DNA sequence: TGTGCCAGCAGCCAAGCCAGGGCGACTGAAGCTTTCTTT. Residues: CASSQARATEAFF.

The chain couples TRBV7-2 to TRBJ1-1; 8 nucleotides match TRBD1. CDR3 length: 16 amino acids. The germline V gene encodes CDR1 SGHTA and CDR2 FQGNSA. V was clipped by 2 bases and J by 2 bases; unmatched bases: 7. This chain's CDR3 is CASSLPTGQVNTEAFF. The CDR3 DNA is TGTGCCAGCAGCTTACCCACGGGACAGGTAAACACTGAAGCTTTCTTT.

This clone was recorded only once. The chain employs TRBV4-1 and TRBJ1-5; D possibly corresponds to TRBD1 (6 bases). Trimming removed 1 base from V and 3 bases from J, with 10 bases in between. This CDR3 is built from 15 residues. CDR1 and CDR2 from the germline V gene are MGHRA and YSYEKL. CDR3 nucleotides: TGCGCCAGCAGCCAAGCGGGGGGCCTCAATCAGCCCCAGCATTTT. It specifies CASSQAGGLNQPQHF.

The CDR3 region has the DNA TGTGCCACCAGCAGAGGACCCGGCGCGGGGCAGTACTTC. Its translation is CATSRGPGAGQYF. The chain carries TRBV15 and TRBJ2-7, with D possibly being TRBD2 (5 bases). CDR1 and CDR2 from the germline V gene are LNHNV and YYDKDF (reference sequence). Trimming removed 1 base from V and 9 bases from J, with 13 bases in between. The CDR3 is 13 amino acids. The complete variable domain, with remaining parts taken from reference TRBV15 and TRBJ2-7, reads DAMVIQNPRYQVTQFGKPVTLSCSQTLNHNVMYWYQQKSSQAPKLLFHYYDKDFNNEADTPDNFQSRRPNTSFCFLDIRSPGLGDTAMYLCATSRGPGAGQYFGPGTRLTVT.

V and J are TRBV5-6 and TRBJ1-1; D uncertain. The CDR3 loop spans 14 amino acids. Germline V CDR1 and CDR2: SGHDT, YYEEEE. Trimming cost V 1 base and J 4 bases, with 11 bases left between them. The CDR3 bases are TGTGCCAGCAGCTTGTTATCGGGTGCCACTGAAGCTTTCTTT. Protein: CASSLLSGATEAFF. Based on the CDR3 plus reference TRBV5-6 and TRBJ1-1, the full variable domain is DAGVTQSPTHLIKTRGQQVTLRCSPKSGHDTVSWYQQALGQGPQFIFQYYEEEERQRGNFPDRFSGHQFPNYSSELNVNALLLGDSALYLCASSLLSGATEAFFGQGTRLTVV.

V usage is TRBV5-1 and J usage is TRBJ2-7; unclear D gene. V lost 9 bases, J lost 1 base, and 20 bases lay in between. The germline CDR1 and CDR2 sequences are SGHRS and YFSETQ. This CDR3 is built from 15 residues. CDR3 region: CATSRGTEASYEQYF. CDR3 DNA: TGCGCCACGAGTCGTGGAACGGAAGCGTCCTACGAGCAGTACTTC.

The chain uses TRBV30 and TRBJ2-1, with 7 bases that match TRBD2. The V segment lost 2 bases and the J segment 0 bases; nucleotides outside the gene matches: 13. The CDR3 runs to 18 residues. Germline V lookup: CDR1 GTSNPN, CDR2 SVGIG (reference sequence). CDR3 DNA sequence: TGTGCCTGGAGTTCCCTCGGGCGGGGGAAATCCTCCTACAATGAGCAGTTCTTC. Protein: CAWSSLGRGKSSYNEQFF.

The chain links TRBV4-1 to TRBJ2-7; D not resolved. This CDR3 comprises 14 residues. Germline assignment: CDR1 MGHRA and CDR2 YSYEKL. V lost 0 bases and J 2 bases, leaving 8 bases between the germline ends. The CDR3 sequence: CASSQDSTTYEQYF. The DNA for the CDR3 is TGCGCCAGCAGCCAAGATTCTACCACCTACGAGCAGTACTTC.

V and J are TRBV28 and TRBJ2-3; TRBD1 matches at 7 bases. This CDR3 contains 14 residues. CDR1 and CDR2 from the germline V gene are MDHEN and SYDVKM. The J segment lost 4 bases and the V segment lost 8 bases, leaving 9 bases of the junction unmatched. For the CDR3, the DNA is TGTGCCAGCCTAACAGGGGTTAGGTCAGATACGCAGTATTTT. Protein sequence: CASLTGVRSDTQYF.

The gene calls are TRBV28 and TRBJ1-4, with D maybe TRBD1 (6 bases). Trimming stripped 8 bases from V and 5 bases from J, with 12 bases between. This CDR3 contains 13 residues. The V gene's germline CDR1 is MDHEN and CDR2 SYDVKM. The CDR3 DNA sequence: TGTGCCAGCCGAGACAGGAGCAATGAAAAACTGTTTTTT. Translating it yields CASRDRSNEKLFF.

The chain couples TRBV11-2 to TRBJ2-7; D is perhaps TRBD1 (7 bases). The CDR3 length is 15 residues. Trimming removed 5 bases at V and 1 base at J, with 15 bases between. Germline V gives CDR1 SGHAT, CDR2 FQNNGV. CDR3 bases: TGTGCCAGCAGCCGCGGGACAGTTCTTTCCTACGAGCAGTACTTC. Its translation: CASSRGTVLSYEQYF. Variable domain in full (rest from reference TRBV11-2 and TRBJ2-7): EAGVAQSPRYKIIEKRQSVAFWCNPISGHATLYWYQQILGQGPKLLIQFQNNGVVDDSQLPKDRFSAERLKGVDSTLKIQPAKLEDSAVYLCASSRGTVLSYEQYFGPGTRLTVT.

At least ten counts were recorded for this clone. This chain connects TRBV7-3 to TRBJ2-7; 7 bases fit TRBD2. The V gene end was trimmed by 5 bases and the J gene end by 5 bases; junction bases not matched to a gene: 12. The germline CDR1 and CDR2 sequences are SGHTA and FQGTGA. The CDR3 runs 15 residues. The CDR3 protein is CASSPLGGGEDEQYF. CDR3 bases: TGTGCCAGCAGCCCCCTGGGGGGAGGGGAGGACGAGCAGTACTTC. The whole variable domain, remainder taken from reference TRBV7-3 and TRBJ2-7, is GAGVSQTPSNKVTEKGKYVELRCDPISGHTALYWYRQSLGQGPEFLIYFQGTGAADDSGLPNDRFFAVRPEGSVSTLKIQRTERGDSAVYLCASSPLGGGEDEQYFGPGTRLTVT.